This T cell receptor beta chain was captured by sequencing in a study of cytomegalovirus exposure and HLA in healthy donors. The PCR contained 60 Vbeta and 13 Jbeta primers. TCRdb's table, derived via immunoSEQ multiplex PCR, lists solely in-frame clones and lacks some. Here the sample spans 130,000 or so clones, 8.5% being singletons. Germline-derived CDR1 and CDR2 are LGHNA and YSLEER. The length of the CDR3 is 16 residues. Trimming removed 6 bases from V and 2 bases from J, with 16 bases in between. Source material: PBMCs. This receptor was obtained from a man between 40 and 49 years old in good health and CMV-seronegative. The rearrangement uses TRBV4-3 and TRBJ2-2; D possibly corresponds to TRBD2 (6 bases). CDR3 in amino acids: CASSHRGKLNTGELFF. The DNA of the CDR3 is TGCGCCAGCAGTCACCGGGGGAAACTAAACACCGGGGAGCTGTTTTTT.